The 29 T cell receptor beta chains below come from one sample, sequenced in a study of identical twins. TCRdb used MiXCR to reprocess the 5' RACE reads, holding one entry per CDR3 protein. The sample lists 460,000 or so distinct CDR3 sequences, around 14% seen once, with roughly 0.56% in the top ten. Another study also made use of these data, one on yellow fever vaccine responses in identical twins.

Sequenced input: CD4+ T cells sorted from blood. Receptor source: a woman aged 18-29 years in good health.

This clonotype was seen ten or more times. The chain combines TRBV12-3 or TRBV12-4 with TRBJ1-1; D unclear. With 5 bases removed from V and 3 bases from J, the gap between germline ends came to 13 bases. The CDR3 sequence is 14 residues long. The CDR3 protein is CASSPRVRDTEAFF. The CDR3 DNA follows: TGTGCCAGCAGTCCCAGAGTTCGGGACACTGAAGCTTTCTTT.

This sequence joins TRBV10-2 and TRBJ2-2; D tentatively reads TRBD1 or TRBD2 (5 bases each). Germline lookup yields CDR1 WSHSY and CDR2 SAAADI. The V end lost 6 bases, the J end lost 3 bases, and 20 bases lay between the germline ends. There are 17 residues in the CDR3. DNA of the CDR3: TGCGCCAGCAGAGGGGCTCCATTAGGGCGGGACACCGGGGAGCTGTTTTTT. Amino acid sequence: CASRGAPLGRDTGELFF.

V and J are TRBV11-2 and TRBJ2-7; 7 bases map to TRBD1. Trimming took 0 bases from V and 6 from J; bases not matched to a gene: 2. This CDR3 comprises 13 residues. Germline CDR1 reads SGHAT; CDR2 reads FQNNGV. CDR3 DNA sequence: TGTGCCAGCAGCTTAGAATGGACAGGCGAGCAGTACTTC. The encoded protein is CASSLEWTGEQYF. Full variable domain (rest looked up from reference TRBV11-2 and TRBJ2-7): EAGVAQSPRYKIIEKRQSVAFWCNPISGHATLYWYQQILGQGPKLLIQFQNNGVVDDSQLPKDRFSAERLKGVDSTLKIQPAKLEDSAVYLCASSLEWTGEQYFGPGTRLTVT.

This chain uses TRBV7-9 with TRBJ2-5; 9 nucleotides match TRBD1. The germline gives CDR1 SEHNR, CDR2 FQNEAQ (reference sequence). This CDR3 comprises 15 residues. The V gene end was trimmed by 3 bases and the J gene end by 3 bases; junction bases not matched to a gene: 5. The DNA for the CDR3 is TGTGCCAGCAGCTTTTCGGACAGGGGAAAAGAGACCCAGTACTTC. Its protein product is CASSFSDRGKETQYF.

This clonotype has a count of ten or more. The genes are TRBV5-1 and TRBJ2-1, with D possibly matching TRBD1 (6 bases). V shed 6 bases and J shed 8 bases, with 24 bases lying between them. CDR3 length equals 16 residues. The germline CDR1 and CDR2 sequences are SGHRS and YFSETQ. The CDR3 DNA follows: TGCGCCAGCATCAGGGGTGTCGGCTCTATCATACATGAGCAGTTCTTC. Protein sequence: CASIRGVGSIIHEQFF.

This chain connects TRBV15 to TRBJ2-3, with TRBD2 matching over 7 bases. The CDR3 loop spans 16 amino acids. Germline CDR1 and CDR2: LNHNV and YYDKDF (reference sequence). Trimming took 0 bases from V and 5 from J; bases not matched to a gene: 8. The CDR3 reads CATSRDPGGLGDTQYF. The CDR3 nucleotides are TGTGCCACCAGCAGAGATCCGGGGGGATTGGGAGATACGCAGTATTTT.

This sequence joins TRBV7-2 and TRBJ2-2, with a tentative D call TRBD2 (6 bases). The ends were cut back, 6 bases at V and 5 bases at J, with 16 bases in the middle. The germline gives CDR1 SGHTA, CDR2 FQGNSA. CDR3 size: 15 residues. CDR3: CASRGRGEGTGELFF. The CDR3 bases are TGTGCCAGCAGGGGGCGGGGTGAAGGAACCGGGGAGCTGTTTTTT.

The chain has TRBV3-1 and TRBJ2-7, with no clear D. CDR3 length: 12 amino acids. Germline-derived CDR1 and CDR2 are LGHDT and YNNKEL (reference sequence). V was shortened by 3 bases and J by 6 bases, with 9 bases between the two germline ends. CDR3: CASSHASLEQYF. CDR3 bases: TGTGCCAGCAGCCACGCCTCTCTCGAGCAGTACTTC.

This clonotype has only a few counts. This chain uses TRBV6-1 with TRBJ2-3, with no clear D. The germline CDR1 and CDR2 sequences are MNHNS and SASEGT. V shed 5 bases and J shed 5 bases, with 11 bases lying between them. The CDR3 has 13 amino acids. CDR3 sequence (DNA): TGTGCCAGCAGTCCAAATGGGGTAGATACGCAGTATTTT. This sequence encodes CASSPNGVDTQYF.

The chain combines TRBV6-2 or TRBV6-3 with TRBJ2-1; D gene uncertain. The ends were cut back, 2 bases at V and 6 bases at J, with 8 bases in the middle. Germline-derived CDR1 and CDR2 are MNHEY and SVGEGT. CDR3 length: 13 amino acids. CDR3 amino acids: CASSYVLLNEQFF. The CDR3 region has the DNA TGTGCCAGCAGTTACGTACTACTCAATGAGCAGTTCTTC.

This clonotype was seen ten or more times. The chain employs TRBV27 and TRBJ2-3; D possibly corresponds to TRBD1 (5 bases). V was clipped by 5 bases and J by 4 bases, with 16 bases between them. The germline CDR1 and CDR2 sequences are MNHEY and SMNVEV (reference sequence). CDR3 size: 15 residues. CDR3 DNA sequence: TGTGCCAGCAGTAAGACGTCGCTCAGGGCAGATACGCAGTATTTT. This translates into CASSKTSLRADTQYF.

The table lists this clonotype with many counts. The J gene is TRBJ2-3, the V gene TRBV20-1; D could derive from TRBD1 or TRBD2 (6 bases each). V was shortened by 0 bases and J by 10 bases, with 20 bases between the two germline ends. The CDR3 spans 15 residues. From germline, CDR1 is DFQATT and CDR2 SNEGSKA (reference sequence). The CDR3 nucleotides read TGCAGTGCTAGAGACCCCAGGGGACTCTCAGAGGCGCAGTATTTT. Its translation: CSARDPRGLSEAQYF.

The J gene is TRBJ2-1, the V gene TRBV14; 10 nucleotides agree with TRBD2. The CDR3 length is 15 residues. The V and J ends lost 4 bases and 7 bases, in that order; junction bases with no gene match: 7. Germline V gene data show CDR1 as SGHDN and CDR2 as FVKESK. The CDR3 loop reads CASSPSGGADNEQFF. CDR3 nucleotide sequence: TGTGCCAGCAGCCCGAGCGGGGGGGCCGATAATGAGCAGTTCTTC.

The chain recombines TRBV29-1 with TRBJ1-2; D may be TRBD1 (5 bases). The CDR3 consists of 14 residues. Trimming left V 3 bases short and J 0 bases short, with 11 bases between. CDR1 is SQVTM, CDR2 ANQGSEA, per germline. The CDR3 loop reads CSVEPRVANYGYTF. CDR3 DNA: TGCAGCGTTGAGCCCAGGGTGGCTAACTATGGCTACACCTTC.

V is TRBV6-2 or TRBV6-3 and J is TRBJ2-1, with D perhaps TRBD2 (6 bases). In germline, CDR1 is MNHEY, CDR2 SVGEGT. Trimming pared 2 bases from V and 6 bases from J, leaving 11 bases between. The length of the CDR3 is 14 residues. The CDR3 sequence is CASSYGGLINEQFF. The CDR3 region has the DNA TGTGCCAGCAGTTACGGGGGACTTATCAATGAGCAGTTCTTC.

This clonotype has more than one count but fewer than ten. V and J are TRBV28 and TRBJ2-7; D possibly corresponds to TRBD1 (6 bases). The CDR3 is 12 residues long. The V end lost 3 bases, the J end lost 9 bases, and 12 bases lay between the germline ends. Germline CDR1 and CDR2: MDHEN and SYDVKM. The CDR3 DNA is TGTGCCAGCAGTTTCGGAACAGGGATGCAGTACTTC. It specifies CASSFGTGMQYF.

This chain joins TRBV20-1 and TRBJ2-4, with 16 nucleotides matching TRBD2. After removal of 2 bases from V and 1 base from J, the junction contained 8 bases not matched to a gene. The CDR3 runs to 19 residues. In germline, CDR1 is DFQATT, CDR2 SNEGSKA (reference sequence). The CDR3 reads CSARLGLAGGPQAKNIQYF. For the CDR3, the DNA is TGCAGTGCTAGATTGGGACTAGCGGGGGGGCCTCAGGCCAAAAACATTCAGTACTTC.

This clonotype showed up just a few times. The chain links TRBV7-2 to TRBJ2-1, with TRBD1 identical over 7 bases. In germline, CDR1 is SGHTA, CDR2 FQGNSA. Unmatched junction bases numbered 10, after V lost 5 bases and J lost 3 bases. The CDR3 runs 16 residues. The CDR3 here is CASSRVDRILYNEQFF. CDR3 coding DNA: TGTGCCAGCAGCCGAGTGGACAGGATCCTCTACAATGAGCAGTTCTTC.

This clonotype was seen more than once but under ten times. V and J are TRBV7-9 and TRBJ2-2; tentatively, D is TRBD1 or TRBD2 (6 bases each). Germline CDR1 and CDR2: SEHNR and FQNEAQ (reference sequence). The CDR3 spans 16 residues. V lost 0 bases and J 5 bases, leaving 13 bases between the germline ends. This chain's CDR3 is CASSLAGGHRTGELFF. For the CDR3, the DNA is TGTGCCAGCAGCTTAGCTGGGGGGCACAGGACCGGGGAGCTGTTTTTT.

V gene TRBV28 combines with J gene TRBJ2-7; D may be TRBD1 (5 bases). The germline CDR1 and CDR2 sequences are MDHEN and SYDVKM. There are 11 residues in the CDR3. V shed 4 bases and J shed 6 bases, with 7 bases lying between them. CDR3 in amino acids: CASSSGFEQYF. CDR3 sequence (DNA): TGTGCCAGCAGTTCAGGGTTCGAGCAGTACTTC.

The chain carries TRBV20-1 and TRBJ2-2; D possibly corresponds to TRBD2 (6 bases). Trimming took 2 bases from V and 7 from J, leaving 17 bases between them. CDR3 size: 15 residues. Germline CDR1 DFQATT, CDR2 SNEGSKA (reference sequence). This CDR3 reads CSARSGESGRGELFF. The CDR3 nucleotides read TGCAGTGCTAGATCGGGGGAAAGTGGCCGCGGGGAGCTGTTTTTT.

The rearrangement joins TRBV6-1 to TRBJ2-3; TRBD2 is a possible D gene (5 bases). The CDR3 runs 14 residues. The germline V gene encodes CDR1 MNHNS and CDR2 SASEGT. V lost 6 bases and J lost 6, with 16 bases in between. In DNA form, the CDR3 reads TGTGCCAGCAGCCCACCTAGCCGGGTGGATACGCAGTATTTT. Translated, it gives CASSPPSRVDTQYF.

In this sample, this clonotype turned up many times. V is TRBV6-2 or TRBV6-3 and J is TRBJ2-1; D unresolved. V was shortened by 4 bases and J by 0 bases, with 10 bases between the two germline ends. The CDR3 runs 15 residues. Germline assignment: CDR1 MNHEY and CDR2 SVGEGT. The CDR3 is CASSLMSTSYNEQFF. CDR3 sequence (DNA): TGTGCCAGCAGTTTAATGAGTACCTCCTACAATGAGCAGTTCTTC.

This clonotype was detected only a few times. V is TRBV7-2 and J is TRBJ2-7, with 10 bases fitting TRBD1. J gave up 4 bases and V 6 bases, and 12 bases lay outside the gene matches. CDR3 size: 16 residues. Germline V gives CDR1 SGHTA, CDR2 FQGNSA. CDR3 coding DNA: TGTGCCAGCAGTTTCTCCGGAGGGACAGGGGTATACGAGCAGTACTTC. Protein product: CASSFSGGTGVYEQYF.

V usage is TRBV7-2 and J usage is TRBJ2-5, with TRBD1 matching 9 bases. Germline V gives CDR1 SGHTA, CDR2 FQGNSA. The junction had 14 bases not matched to a gene; V was cut back by 7 bases and J by 5 bases. CDR3 length equals 16 residues. Here the CDR3 reads CASTLPRTGAGETQYF. The CDR3 bases are TGTGCCAGCACCCTACCCCGGACAGGGGCGGGCGAGACCCAGTACTTC.

The chain has TRBV7-9 and TRBJ1-2, with TRBD1 as a possible D gene (5 bases). This CDR3 has 13 residues. Deletions cut 5 bases from V and 3 bases from J, with 10 bases between. Germline V gene data show CDR1 as SEHNR and CDR2 as FQNEAQ (reference sequence). The CDR3 nucleotides are TGTGCCAGCAGCCCCGGGACCTACTATGGCTACACCTTC. Amino acid sequence: CASSPGTYYGYTF.

The rearrangement links TRBV14 to TRBJ2-7, with a possible D match to TRBD2 (5 bases). The V gene's germline CDR1 is SGHDN and CDR2 FVKESK. This CDR3 comprises 13 residues. Deletions cut 1 base from V and 7 bases from J, with 11 bases between. The CDR3 DNA sequence: TGTGCCAGCAGCCAAGTCCTGACGGGAGAGCAGTACTTC. Translated, it gives CASSQVLTGEQYF.

V gene TRBV3-1 combines with J gene TRBJ2-1; 10 positions agree with TRBD1. The CDR3 covers 14 residues. The trim removed 2 bases at V and 10 bases at J, leaving 5 bases unmatched. CDR1 is LGHDT and CDR2 is YNNKEL in the germline V gene (reference sequence). The CDR3 is CASSQPGQGSEQFF. CDR3 bases: TGTGCCAGCAGCCAACCGGGACAGGGGTCAGAGCAGTTCTTC.

This clonotype was observed a few times. The chain employs TRBV12-3 or TRBV12-4 and TRBJ2-6; D unresolved. The CDR3 sequence is 14 residues long. V lost 4 bases, J lost 1 base, and 5 bases lay in between. In DNA, the CDR3 is TGTGCCAGCAGTTGGGATTCTGGGGCCAACGTCCTGACTTTC. Protein product: CASSWDSGANVLTF.